This is a list of T cell receptor beta chains from one sample in a study of CD8 T cells in Susac syndrome. TCRdb recomputed calls from the immunoSEQ multiplex PCR reads with MiXCR, one row per CDR3 protein. The sample consists of about 430,000 distinct CDR3 sequences, 75% to 90% of them appearing once. Sequenced material: CD8+ T cells from PBMCs. These TCRs come from a human donor with multiple sclerosis. Both conserved end residues are part of each CDR3. Each record gives: V gene, clone size, D gene, J gene, CDR3 DNA, CDR3 protein. The D gene is left open where the match is weak. Clone size is given for some rows only: seen once, a few or many times, or a class if the clone is expanded.

>TRBV18|-|-|TRBJ2-2
TGTGCCAGCTCCTTCGACGGGGAGCTGTTTTTT
CASSFDGELFF
>TRBV19|-|TRBD1|TRBJ1-5
TGTGCCAGTAGCACTCTCGAGGAGACAGGGGGACATCAGCCCCAGCATTTT
CASSTLEETGGHQPQHF
>TRBV5-1|-|TRBD1|TRBJ1-2
TGCGCCAGCAGCTCCTTACCTCCGGGACAGGGGCTCGGTGGCTACACCTTC
CASSSLPPGQGLGGYTF
>TRBV4-2|once|-|TRBJ2-7
TGTGCCAGCAGCCAAGTAGGGGCAGCCTACGAGCAGTACTTC
CASSQVGAAYEQYF
>TRBV13|-|-|TRBJ1-1
TGTGCCAGCAGCTCCCCAGGAGACATGAACACTGAAGCTTTCTTT
CASSSPGDMNTEAFF
>TRBV6-2/TRBV6-3|-|-|TRBJ2-7
TGTGCCAGCAGTTACCCGCACGGACCCTACGAGCAGTACTTC
CASSYPHGPYEQYF
>TRBV29-1|-|-|TRBJ1-1
TGCAGCGTTGAAGTAGGGGGGAACACTGAAGCTTTCTTT
CSVEVGGNTEAFF
>TRBV7-9|-|TRBD1|TRBJ1-2
TGTGCCAGCAGCCCTCGGGGGGACGACAGGGTCTATGGCTACACCTTC
CASSPRGDDRVYGYTF
>TRBV11-2|-|-|TRBJ1-1
TGTGCCAGCAGCTTAGAATTCCCGGGTGGGAACACTGAAGCTTTCTTT
CASSLEFPGGNTEAFF
>TRBV20-1|-|-|TRBJ2-7
TGCAGTGCTAGGAGGGCGCCAGACCCCTACGAGCAGTACTTC
CSARRAPDPYEQYF
>TRBV5-5|-|-|TRBJ1-2
TGTGCCAGCAGCTTGACGGCAGGGGAGGGTGGCTACACCTTC
CASSLTAGEGGYTF
>TRBV12-3/TRBV12-4|-|TRBD2|TRBJ2-1
TGTGCCAGCAGTTTAGGCGGGGAGGGGTACAATGAGCAGTTCTTC
CASSLGGEGYNEQFF
>TRBV27|-|-|TRBJ2-7
TGTGCCAGCAGTTTATCTCTAGCGAGGGGCGAGCAGTACTTC
CASSLSLARGEQYF
>TRBV12-3/TRBV12-4|once|-|TRBJ2-2
TGTGCCAGCAGTTGGTCCAGCACCTACACCGGGGAGCTGTTTTTT
CASSWSSTYTGELFF